Below, 5 T cell receptor beta chains from the same sample are listed, as sequenced in a study of CD8+CD57+ T cells in acquired aplastic anemia. According to the study, genomic DNA was the template for TCR beta VDJ and CDR3 profiling. MiXCR was run by TCRdb on the reads, yielding one entry per CDR3 protein. The sample carries roughly 170,000 distinct CDR3 sequences, just under 65% recorded once. The sequencing sample was made of sorted CD4+, CD8+, or CD8+CD57+ T cells (not recorded which) from PBMCs. Every receptor here comes from a human donor in good health.

The V gene is TRBV9, the J gene TRBJ2-7; D remains unclear. The CDR3 sequence is 14 residues long. Germline values: CDR1 SGDLS, CDR2 YYNGEE. Trimming cost V 4 bases and J 6 bases, with 17 bases left between them. The CDR3, as DNA: TGTGCCAGCAGCCCAGGTGGGGTCTTGGGCGAGCAGTACTTC. Translation: CASSPGGVLGEQYF.

With regard to this clonotype: At one end the junction does not follow the germline gene, possibly because of a read error. The gene calls are TRBV10-3 and TRBJ2-2; 13 nucleotides match TRBD2. From germline, CDR1 is ENHRY and CDR2 SYGVKD. This CDR3 is 16 amino acids long. The CDR3 sequence is CASSPGLAGNTGELFF. Here the CDR3 DNA reads TGTGCCAGCAGTCCGGGACTAGCGGGAAACACCGGGGAGCTGTTTTTT.

The chain has TRBV9 and TRBJ1-1; TRBD1 is a possible D gene (5 bases). The CDR3 spans 13 residues. The germline V gene has CDR1 SGDLS and CDR2 YYNGEE. The ends were cut back, 7 bases at V and 9 bases at J, with 19 bases in the middle. In nucleotides, the CDR3 is TGTGCCAGCCGATCTGGGGGAGGTATTAAAGCTTTCTTT. Translation gives CASRSGGGIKAFF.

V and J are TRBV10-3 and TRBJ2-1, with a weak D call TRBD2 (7 bases). Germline V gene data show CDR1 as ENHRY and CDR2 as SYGVKD. CDR3 length equals 15 residues. Trimming took off 10 bases at V and 6 bases at J, with 22 bases between the two ends. The CDR3 nucleotides are TGTGCCACAGGAGGGGTGAGGGGGGGCGGCAATGAGCAGTTCTTC. Protein product: CATGGVRGGGNEQFF.

The V and J genes are TRBV7-9 and TRBJ1-3; D is ambiguous. The V and J ends lost 5 bases and 4 bases respectively, with 6 bases between them. Germline CDR1 is SEHNR and CDR2 is FQNEAQ (reference sequence). The CDR3 length is 12 residues. CDR3 sequence (DNA): TGTGCCAGCAGCCCCACCGGAAACACCATATATTTT. Translating it yields CASSPTGNTIYF.